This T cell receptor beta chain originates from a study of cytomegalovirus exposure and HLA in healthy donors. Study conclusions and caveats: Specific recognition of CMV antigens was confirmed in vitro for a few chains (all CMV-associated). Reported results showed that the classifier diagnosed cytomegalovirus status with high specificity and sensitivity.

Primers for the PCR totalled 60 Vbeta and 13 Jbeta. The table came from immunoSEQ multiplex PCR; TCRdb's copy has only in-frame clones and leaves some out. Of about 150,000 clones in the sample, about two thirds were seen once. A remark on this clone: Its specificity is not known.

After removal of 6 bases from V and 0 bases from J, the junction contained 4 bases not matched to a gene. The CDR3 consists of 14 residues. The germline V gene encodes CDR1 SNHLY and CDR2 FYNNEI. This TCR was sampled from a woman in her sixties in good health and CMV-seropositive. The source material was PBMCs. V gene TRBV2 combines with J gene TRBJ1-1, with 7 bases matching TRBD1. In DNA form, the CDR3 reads TGTGCCAGCAGACTGGGACAGATGAACACTGAAGCTTTCTTT. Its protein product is CASRLGQMNTEAFF.